This T cell receptor (beta chain) stems from a study of cytomegalovirus exposure and HLA in healthy donors. Overall study: Sequencing of about 179 million T cells in an earlier analysis found 100 million or so unique TCR beta sequences. From donors who were HLA-typed, an early data release held 80 million or so unique TCRs.

Regarding the study as a whole: In a later analysis, specific HLA alleles were associated with approximately 16,000 TCR beta sequences at a 0.05 false discovery rate. Highly shared variants forming one cluster were likely a sequencing artifact.

60 Vbeta and 13 Jbeta primers were used in PCR. Clones were read by immunoSEQ multiplex PCR, and TCRdb kept only the in-frame ones, dropping some. The table includes some 130,000 clones, about 85% detected once. Note on this clone: Its matching antigen is unknown.

The TCR originated in a boy aged 10-17 years in good health and CMV-seronegative. The material sequenced was PBMCs.

CDR3 region: CAWSIQTSSEQYF. CDR3 nucleotides: TGTGCCTGGAGTATACAGACCTCGTCCGAGCAGTACTTC. The chain joins TRBV30 to TRBJ2-7; the D is unclear. Germline assignment: CDR1 GTSNPN and CDR2 SVGIG (reference sequence). The CDR3 has 13 amino acids. The V end was cut by 2 bases, the J end by 6 bases, with 14 bases between.